The T cell receptor (beta chain) under discussion was sequenced for a study of blood T cell repertoires in COVID-19. Study in general: The United States, Italy and Spain provided the acute and convalescent COVID-19 samples.

Cohorts were determined from participant-reported clinical history. Original handling: The authors estimated nucleated cell counts from reference gene primer amplification. Profiling relied on immunoSEQ multiplex PCR, and the TCRdb table lists in-frame clones only, not all of them. That table is the source of V, J and clone size, and D and trimming were worked out from the DNA. The repertoire consists of approximately 270,000 clones, with around 85% occurring once and the leading ten covering 1.5% to 2%. The J segment lost 5 bases and the V segment lost 1 base, leaving 10 bases of the junction unmatched. The germline V gene encodes CDR1 SGHRS and CDR2 YFSETQ. The CDR3 covers 16 residues. This clone was seen a single time.

J is TRBJ1-2 and V is TRBV5-1; 8 nucleotides agree with TRBD1. Sequenced: PBMCs or T cells enriched from blood (not recorded which). This clonotype was obtained from a woman aged 50 to 60 who had recovered from COVID-19. The CDR3 nucleotides are TGCGCCAGCAGCTTGAAGTTTCCGGGACAGGATTATGGCTACACCTTC. Protein product: CASSLKFPGQDYGYTF.